Described below is a single T cell receptor (beta chain) sequence and its context. This sample includes further DNA sequences coding for the same CDR3. The PCR employed 60 Vbeta primers together with 13 Jbeta primers. Sequenced by immunoSEQ multiplex PCR; TCRdb stores in-frame clones only, minus some. Here the sample spans around 63,000 clones, more than 80% being singletons. The CDR3 extends over 13 amino acids. Trimming stripped 7 bases from V and 4 bases from J, with 10 bases between. From germline, CDR1 is SEHNR and CDR2 FQNEAQ (reference sequence). The data were obtained in a study of cytomegalovirus exposure and HLA in healthy donors. Across the study: Sequencing of 180 million or so T cells in an earlier analysis found around 110 million unique TCR beta sequences.

The receptor comes from a woman in her 30s in good health and CMV-seronegative. The rearrangement joins TRBV7-9 to TRBJ1-4, with unresolved D. The sequenced material came from PBMCs. This CDR3 reads CASTPAGNEKLFF. The CDR3 nucleotides are TGTGCCAGCACCCCAGCGGGTAATGAAAAACTGTTTTTT.